This entry lists 16 T cell receptor beta chains sequenced from one sample in a study of OX40 agonist ivuxolimab in advanced cancers. Assay: immunoSEQ multiplex PCR; the TCRdb copy retains only in-frame clones and omits some. The profile covers about 65,000 clones, with roughly 84% appearing a single time and 0.35% to 0.45% taken by the ten largest. The material sequenced was CD4+ or CD8+ T cells sorted from blood, taken in a trial of the OX40 agonist ivuxolimab. These receptors were collected from an adult with an advanced solid tumor such as melanoma, head and neck, liver or kidney cancer.

This chain connects TRBV6-6 to TRBJ2-7, with 9 bases aligning to TRBD1. V lost 6 bases and J lost 3; bases outside the gene matches: 6. The length of the CDR3 is 14 residues. CDR1 is MNHNY and CDR2 is SVGAGI in the germline V gene (reference sequence). CDR3 DNA: TGTGCCAGCAGCCCTTGGACAGGGGACTACGAGCAGTACTTC. It encodes CASSPWTGDYEQYF.

This clone appeared once. The genes are TRBV7-7 and TRBJ2-5; 8 bases match TRBD2. The CDR3 length is 14 residues. V was pared by 1 base and J by 4 bases, with 2 bases of the junction left unmatched. Germline CDR1 and CDR2: SSHAT and FNYEAQ (reference sequence). CDR3 amino acids: CASSLGLAGETQYF. Written as DNA, the CDR3 is TGTGCCAGCAGCTTAGGGCTAGCGGGAGAGACCCAGTACTTC.

V is TRBV7-9 and J is TRBJ2-1; D perhaps matches TRBD1 (7 bases). V was pared by 3 bases and J by 4 bases, with 10 bases between. The CDR3 runs 14 residues. Germline V gives CDR1 SEHNR, CDR2 FQNEAQ (reference sequence). The CDR3 sequence is CASSFQGGYNEQFF. Written as DNA, the CDR3 is TGTGCCAGCAGCTTCCAGGGGGGTTACAATGAGCAGTTCTTC.

The chain links TRBV18 to TRBJ1-1; D is uncertain. Germline loops: CDR1 KGHSH, CDR2 LQKENI. Trimming stripped 3 bases from V and 0 bases from J, with 11 bases between. This CDR3 region has 15 residues. The CDR3 region has the DNA TGTGCCAGCTCACCCCAGGTGGCCCTGAACACTGAAGCTTTCTTT. As protein: CASSPQVALNTEAFF.

A single count supports this clone. V usage is TRBV5-6 and J usage is TRBJ2-5; TRBD2 agrees at 7 bases. Losses at the gene ends were 4 bases for V and 2 bases for J; bases not matched to a gene: 2. The V gene's germline CDR1 is SGHDT and CDR2 YYEEEE. The CDR3 spans 13 residues. CDR3 sequence reads: CASSRRGQETQYF. The CDR3 DNA sequence: TGTGCCAGCAGCCGGCGGGGGCAAGAGACCCAGTACTTC.

V usage is TRBV10-3 and J usage is TRBJ2-7, with 8 bases lining up with TRBD1. Germline V CDR1 and CDR2: ENHRY, SYGVKD. The CDR3 spans 15 residues. J lost 3 bases, V lost 3 bases, and 7 bases had no gene match. In nucleotides, the CDR3 is TGTGCCATCAGTGACCCAGGACAGGGACTCTACGAGCAGTACTTC. As protein: CAISDPGQGLYEQYF.

V usage is TRBV7-2 and J usage is TRBJ2-4; D ambiguous. The germline V and J ends were trimmed by 1 base and 7 bases, with 11 bases remaining between them. The germline CDR1 and CDR2 sequences are SGHTA and FQGNSA. The CDR3 contains 14 residues. This chain's CDR3 is CASSLVGSGNIQYF. The DNA of the CDR3 is TGTGCCAGCAGCTTAGTAGGCTCCGGTAACATTCAGTACTTC.

This clone was picked up one time. The CDR3 coding sequence is TGTGCCACCAGCAGAGATGGGACTAGCCGCAACAATGAGCAGTTCTTC. Amino acids: CATSRDGTSRNNEQFF. The chain employs TRBV15 and TRBJ2-1, with TRBD2 identical over 9 bases. Germline loops: CDR1 LNHNV, CDR2 YYDKDF (reference sequence). J gave up 5 bases and V 0 bases, and 5 bases lay outside the gene matches. This CDR3 spans 16 amino acids.

This sequence joins TRBV9 and TRBJ1-2, with 8 nucleotides matching TRBD1. The CDR3 consists of 16 residues. Germline CDR1 reads SGDLS; CDR2 reads YYNGEE. After removal of 2 bases from V and 6 bases from J, the junction contained 12 bases not matched to a gene. CDR3 nucleotide sequence: TGTGCCAGCAGCGTTAACGACAGGGGCGGGGATGATGGCTACACCTTC. It codes for CASSVNDRGGDDGYTF.

The chain joins TRBV11-2 to TRBJ2-3; TRBD2 is a possible D gene (5 bases). Germline assignment: CDR1 SGHAT and CDR2 FQNNGV. V dropped 7 bases and J dropped 1 base, with 9 bases sitting between them. This CDR3 spans 13 amino acids. The CDR3 loop reads CASNLGGTDTQYF. The CDR3 DNA sequence: TGTGCCAGCAACCTCGGGGGCACAGATACGCAGTATTTT.

This chain uses TRBV18 with TRBJ1-3; 9 nucleotides match TRBD1. This CDR3 is 18 amino acids long. Germline CDR1 is KGHSH and CDR2 is LQKENI. With 6 bases clipped from V and 0 bases from J, the junction kept 12 bases outside the gene matches. CDR3 coding DNA: TGTGCCAGCTCGGCGGGACAGGGATTTTCGAGCTCTGGAAACACCATATATTTT. Its protein is CASSAGQGFSSSGNTIYF.

The chain recombines TRBV6-1 with TRBJ2-3; D may match TRBD1 or TRBD2 (6 bases each). This CDR3 region has 15 residues. The V end lost 2 bases, the J end lost 0 bases, and 9 bases lay between the germline ends. Germline V gene lookup returns CDR1 MNHNS and CDR2 SASEGT. CDR3 sequence reads: CASSEPGASTDTQYF. For the CDR3, the DNA is TGTGCCAGCAGTGAACCGGGGGCAAGCACAGATACGCAGTATTTT.

The V call is TRBV7-6, the J call TRBJ2-1; no clear D. Germline CDR1 and CDR2: SGHVS and FNYEAQ. This CDR3 is 12 amino acids long. V was clipped by 0 bases and J by 7 bases, with 4 bases between them. The CDR3, as DNA: TGTGCCAGCAGCTTAGCCAGGAATGAGCAGTTCTTC. Its protein product is CASSLARNEQFF.

The chain couples TRBV27 to TRBJ1-1; 8 bases agree with TRBD1. V shed 7 bases, J shed 0 bases, and the junction held 10 bases outside the gene matches. The CDR3 loop spans 16 amino acids. CDR1 and CDR2 (germline): MNHEY, SMNVEV (reference sequence). This CDR3 reads CASTRTGRPLNTEAFF. The DNA of the CDR3 is TGTGCCAGCACTAGGACAGGGCGGCCCCTGAACACTGAAGCTTTCTTT.

V usage is TRBV7-2 and J usage is TRBJ2-1; 9 bases are shared with TRBD2. Germline CDR1 and CDR2: SGHTA and FQGNSA. V shed 1 base, J shed 8 bases, and the junction held 15 bases outside the gene matches. The CDR3 has 18 amino acids. Here the CDR3 DNA reads TGTGCCAGCAGCTTAGTAAGAGGAGGTGCGGGGGGGAACCATGAGCAGTTCTTC. Residues: CASSLVRGGAGGNHEQFF.

V is TRBV7-9 and J is TRBJ2-7, with a possible D match to TRBD1 (7 bases). V was shortened by 5 bases and J by 0 bases, with 11 bases between the two germline ends. Germline V gene data show CDR1 as SEHNR and CDR2 as FQNEAQ (reference sequence). The CDR3 has 14 amino acids. CDR3 sequence reads: CASSQGGFSYEQYF. CDR3 DNA: TGTGCCAGCAGCCAGGGGGGATTCTCCTACGAGCAGTACTTC.